The 5 T cell receptor beta chains below come from one sample, sequenced in a study of blood T cell repertoires in COVID-19. The repertoire was sequenced with immunoSEQ multiplex PCR; TCRdb's copy has only in-frame clones and lacks some. The sample holds around 210,000 clones, under 90% seen once. The sample was peripheral blood. These receptors all come from a woman of 80 years or more with COVID-19, enrolled during active disease.

Regarding this clone: The same CDR3 also results from other DNA sequences found in this sample. The chain couples TRBV5-1 to TRBJ2-1; D not resolved. Germline CDR1 and CDR2: SGHRS and YFSETQ. This CDR3 comprises 14 residues. The ends were cut back, 0 bases at V and 6 bases at J, with 10 bases in the middle. Written as DNA, the CDR3 is TGCGCCAGCAGCTTGGGGTCGCGGTTCAATGAGCAGTTCTTC. Amino acid sequence: CASSLGSRFNEQFF.

J is TRBJ2-1 and V is TRBV6-5, with D possibly matching TRBD1 (7 bases). Germline-derived CDR1 and CDR2 are MNHEY and SVGAGI. This CDR3 spans 14 amino acids. V lost 4 bases to trimming and J lost 5 bases, with 12 bases between them. The CDR3 reads CASSSQGRNNEQFF. CDR3 coding DNA: TGTGCCAGCAGTTCACAGGGGAGGAACAATGAGCAGTTCTTC.

The rearrangement joins TRBV5-1 to TRBJ1-6; 8 bases are shared with TRBD1. The trim removed 2 bases at V and 10 bases at J, leaving 5 bases unmatched. The CDR3 sequence is 14 residues long. CDR1 is SGHRS, CDR2 YFSETQ, per germline. As DNA, the CDR3 is TGCGCCAGCAGCTTCGGACAGGGTCAGTCACCCCTCCACTTT. Its translation is CASSFGQGQSPLHF.

The V call is TRBV12-5, the J call TRBJ2-2; D ambiguous. The CDR3 covers 15 residues. V lost 2 bases to trimming and J lost 3 bases, with 10 bases between them. The germline CDR1 and CDR2 sequences are LGHNT and FRNRAP. The CDR3 protein is CASGLYGGDTGELFF. The CDR3 nucleotides read TGTGCTAGTGGTTTGTATGGCGGAGACACCGGGGAGCTGTTTTTT.

This chain uses TRBV2 with TRBJ1-6; 10 bases are shared with TRBD1. Germline loops: CDR1 SNHLY, CDR2 FYNNEI. The CDR3 runs to 14 residues. The V and J ends lost 5 bases and 9 bases, in that order; junction bases with no gene match: 4. CDR3 amino acids: CASSTGTGVSPLHF. For the CDR3, the DNA is TGTGCCAGCAGTACCGGGACAGGGGTTTCACCCCTCCACTTT.